This T cell receptor beta chain was obtained from a study of blood T cells in healthy people across ages. Germline assignment: CDR1 PRHDT and CDR2 FYEKMQ (reference sequence). The CDR3 totals 14 residues. V shed 2 bases and J 11 bases; nucleotides not matched to a gene: 11. Through a sample-barcoded 5' primer and a J-beta primer mix, a second PCR was run for about 7 to 12 cycles. TCRdb re-derived calls from the 5' RACE reads in MiXCR, one entry per CDR3 protein. The data hold around 520,000 distinct CDR3 sequences, with about 29% observed a single time. A further study also used this sample, focusing on T cells of mothers and their children.

The chain couples TRBV13 to TRBJ2-5; 7 bases line up with TRBD1. Sequenced: blood. This sequence was found in a boy aged 2 to 10 in good health. The CDR3 nucleotides read TGTGCCAGCAGCTTAAGACAGGGTGGCCGGACTCAGTACTTC. Amino acid sequence: CASSLRQGGRTQYF.